A selection of T cell receptor beta chains follows, all from one sample in a study of blood T cell repertoires in COVID-19. Method: immunoSEQ multiplex PCR; TCRdb's copy keeps in-frame clones and lacks some. The sample lists around 130,000 clones, roughly four fifths occurring once. Specimen: peripheral blood. The receptors were sampled from a woman aged 80 or over with acute or convalescent COVID-19. The CDR3 runs from the conserved cysteine through the conserved F or W. A D gene is named only where the DNA matches it firmly. Clone sizes are given selectively: once, few, many, or a class where the clone is expanded.

clone_size j_call d_call v_call cdr3_nt cdr3_aa
NA TRBJ2-7 NA TRBV27 TGTGCCAGCAGACCCTACCCTGAGAGTCCCTACGAGCAGTACTTC CASRPYPESPYEQYF
NA TRBJ1-1 TRBD1 TRBV7-9 TGTGCCAGCAGCTTATACACGGGACAGGCTTTTGGTGCTTTCTTT CASSLYTGQAFGAFF
once TRBJ2-1 NA TRBV7-3 TGTGCCAGCAGCTACCAGAATTCCAATGAAGAGCAGTTCTTC CASSYQNSNEEQFF
NA TRBJ1-6 NA TRBV30 TGTGCCTCTTGTCCGGGGAGTAGTTCACCCCTCCACTTT CASCPGSSSPLHF
few TRBJ1-2 NA TRBV29-1 TGCAGCGTTGCAACTGGTTACTATGGCTACACCTTC CSVATGYYGYTF
NA TRBJ2-3 NA TRBV28 TGTGCCAGCAGTTTATTTTCTATGGGGAGAAGTGGCCTAAGTGGAGAAGATACGCAGTATTTT CASSLFSMGRSGLSGEDTQYF
NA TRBJ2-7 TRBD1 TRBV2 TGTGCCAGCAGTAGAACCGGGACAGCAAACTACGAGCAGTACTTC CASSRTGTANYEQYF
NA TRBJ2-3 TRBD2 TRBV6-1 TGTGCCAGCAGTGAAGGGGGGGGTATGTGGCGGGCGCGCACAGATACGCAGTATTTT CASSEGGGMWRARTDTQYF
NA TRBJ1-5 TRBD1 TRBV2 TGTGCCAGCAGTTTAACAGGGGCGGGTCAGCCCCAGCATTTT CASSLTGAGQPQHF
NA TRBJ1-5 NA TRBV5-5 TGTGCCAGCAGCTTGAGACAGGTAGGAGGCAATCAGCCCCAGCATTTT CASSLRQVGGNQPQHF
NA TRBJ1-2 NA TRBV7-9 TGTGCCAGCAGCTTAGTGATGGGCCCTAACTATGGCTACACCTTC CASSLVMGPNYGYTF
NA TRBJ2-3 NA TRBV18 TGTGCCAGCTCACCACCGGGGCAGCCCGCGTATGCGCAGTATTTT CASSPPGQPAYAQYF
NA TRBJ1-5 NA TRBV28 TGTGCCAGCAGTTTATGGGGGGACACCAATCAGCCCCAGCATTTT CASSLWGDTNQPQHF
NA TRBJ2-7 NA TRBV7-2 TGTGCCAGCAGCTTCAGGTCAGGGGATTACGAGCAGTACTTC CASSFRSGDYEQYF
NA TRBJ2-1 TRBD1 TRBV19 TGTGCCACCGGGACAGGGGGCGATGAGCAGTTCTTC CATGTGGDEQFF
NA TRBJ2-7 NA TRBV10-3 TGTGCCATCAGTGAGGGACAGCCTAGGTACTACTTC CAISEGQPRYYF
NA TRBJ2-7 TRBD1 TRBV2 TGTGCCAGCCGAAGGGGGCTGGGCTACGAGCAGTACTTC CASRRGLGYEQYF
NA TRBJ1-5 NA TRBV7-9 TGTGCCAGCAGCCGAAGCGGTCAGCCCCAGCATTTT CASSRSGQPQHF
NA TRBJ2-7 TRBD2 TRBV6-6 TGTGCCTCCCGGGGACTAGCGGGGTCGGCCTACGAGCAGTACTTC CASRGLAGSAYEQYF
NA TRBJ1-6 NA TRBV27 TGTGCCAGCAGTTTATATCGGGTCGGTAATTCACCCCTCCACTTT CASSLYRVGNSPLHF
NA TRBJ1-6 NA TRBV4-1 TGCGCCAGCAGCCAAGATGACAGTACGCAAAATTCACCCCTCCACTTT CASSQDDSTQNSPLHF
NA TRBJ2-7 NA TRBV11-2 TGTGCCAGCAGCTTCGGGGAATCCGAGCAGTACTTC CASSFGESEQYF
NA TRBJ2-7 TRBD1 TRBV4-1 TGCGCCAGCAGCGGCCGGGACAGAGAACGTTTCTCATCGGATGAGCAGTACTTC CASSGRDRERFSSDEQYF
NA TRBJ1-6 TRBD1 TRBV7-3 TGTGCCAGCAGCTTAACCAGGGGGCGTTCACCCCTCCACTTT CASSLTRGRSPLHF
few TRBJ2-7 TRBD1 TRBV18 TGTGCCAGCTCAAACGTCGCCGGGACAGGGTCCTACGAGCAGTACTTC CASSNVAGTGSYEQYF
NA TRBJ1-1 NA TRBV10-3 TGTGCCATCTCGCTCGCCAGGGAGAACACTGAAGCTTTCTTT CAISLARENTEAFF
once TRBJ2-7 TRBD2 TRBV19 TGTGCCAGTTCGACTAGCGGGAGAGCATACGAGCAGTACTTC CASSTSGRAYEQYF
NA TRBJ2-5 NA TRBV27 TGTGCCAGCGGTTATGAGGAGACCCAGTACTTC CASGYEETQYF
NA TRBJ2-1 NA TRBV29-1 TGCAGCGTTGTTTCGAGTATAAATGAGCAGTTCTTC CSVVSSINEQFF
NA TRBJ2-1 TRBD1 TRBV5-1 TGCGCCAGCAGCTTGGGGGCAGGGGGTGAGCAGTTCTTC CASSLGAGGEQFF
NA TRBJ1-1 NA TRBV6-4 TGTGCCAGCAGCGGACAGAGAATGAACACTGAAGCTTTCTTT CASSGQRMNTEAFF
NA TRBJ2-7 TRBD1 TRBV7-2 TGTGCCAGCAGCACCTACCGGGACAGGGGTTTCTACGAGCAGTACTTC CASSTYRDRGFYEQYF
NA TRBJ1-5 NA TRBV29-1 TGCAGCGTTGATCCCGGAGGGAACCAGCCCCAGCATTTT CSVDPGGNQPQHF
NA TRBJ2-3 NA TRBV5-1 TGCGCCAGCAGAAGGGGCAGCGGCACAGATACGCAGTATTTT CASRRGSGTDTQYF
NA TRBJ2-7 NA TRBV15 TGTGCCACCAGCCCCGGGAAGAGCTCCTACGAGCAGTACTTC CATSPGKSSYEQYF
NA TRBJ2-5 NA TRBV5-1 TGCGCCAGCAGCTCACCTCTAGGAGCAGAGACCCAGTACTTC CASSSPLGAETQYF
NA TRBJ2-1 TRBD2 TRBV30 TGTGCCTGGAGTGGGACTAGCGGGGGGGCTTATCGGCAGTTCTTC CAWSGTSGGAYRQFF
NA TRBJ1-4 TRBD1 TRBV6-2/TRBV6-3 TGTGCCAGCCGCCGGGACAGTCATGAAAAACTGTTTTTT CASRRDSHEKLFF
NA TRBJ1-6 NA TRBV19 TGTGCCAGTAGTATAGGGGGGGATTCACCCCTCCACTTT CASSIGGDSPLHF
NA TRBJ2-1 TRBD2 TRBV28 TGTGCCAGCAGTTCGACTAGCGGGAGGGAGTACAATGAGCAGTTCTTC CASSSTSGREYNEQFF
NA TRBJ2-7 TRBD1 TRBV5-4 TGTGCCAGCAGCTTGGGACCGGGACAGGGGTACGAGCAGTACTTC CASSLGPGQGYEQYF
NA TRBJ2-2 NA TRBV7-9 TGTGCCAGCAGCTTCCCTAGGGGGACGGTTAACACCGGGGAGCTGTTTTTT CASSFPRGTVNTGELFF
once TRBJ1-2 NA TRBV2 TGTGCCAGCAGTGAAGCGCCACTGATCTATGGCTACACCTTC CASSEAPLIYGYTF
few TRBJ2-5 NA TRBV5-1 TGCGCCAGCAGCTTGCTGACAGTGGGAGAGACCCAGTACTTC CASSLLTVGETQYF
NA TRBJ1-4 TRBD1 TRBV30 TGTGCCTGGAAATCCGGGACAGGGAATGAAAAACTGTTTTTT CAWKSGTGNEKLFF
NA TRBJ1-5 NA TRBV27 TGTGCCAGCAGTTTACGGTCACATCAGCCCCAGCATTTT CASSLRSHQPQHF
NA TRBJ2-1 NA TRBV12-3/TRBV12-4 TGTGCCAGCAGGGACAGAAACAATGAGCAGTTCTTC CASRDRNNEQFF
NA TRBJ2-3 NA TRBV20-1 TGCAGTGCTATTAGCGTAGATACGCAGTATTTT CSAISVDTQYF